This T cell receptor beta chain was found in a study of PD-L1 blockade in urothelial cancer. On the study more broadly: Patients went on atezolizumab in the mid-2010s, receiving 1,200 mg intravenously every 3 weeks. Peripheral blood specimens exhibited a median yield of around 140,000 T cells.

The V and J ends lost 4 bases and 7 bases respectively, with 13 bases between them. The germline V gene encodes CDR1 MDHEN and CDR2 SYDVKM. CDR3 length: 14 amino acids. Synthetic templates analogous to TCR were spiked into all PCRs individually. Measured with immunoSEQ multiplex PCR; TCRdb has only the in-frame clones, and not every one. The sample holds some 35,000 clones, 80% to 95% seen once. This clone was counted a few times. There were between 1 and 8 samples from each patient, taken pretreatment and on-treatment. This specimen consisted of PBMCs, obtained around atezolizumab (anti-PD-L1) treatment. The chain combines TRBV28 with TRBJ2-2, with D maybe TRBD1 (6 bases). This TCR was sampled from a man between 65 and 85 years old with urothelial cancer. The CDR3 DNA reads TGTGCCAGCAGTTCGAGGGGGAGTGGCGGGGAGCTGTTTTTT. It translates to CASSSRGSGGELFF.